The rows below give T cell receptor beta chains drawn from one sample of a study of molecular identifiers for immune sequencing clone quantification. TCRdb called the PCR reads again in MiXCR, with one record for every CDR3 protein. The profile covers 88,000 or so distinct CDR3 sequences, with roughly 23% appearing a single time and 1.1% taken by the ten largest. Sequencing was performed on naive CD8+ T cells from blood, with Jurkat cell RNA spiked in. All receptors come from a human donor in good health. Some libraries in this study had Jurkat cell RNA spiked in. CDR3s include the opening cysteine and the closing phenylalanine or tryptophan. Fields, in order: D gene, clone size, V gene, J gene, CDR3 protein, CDR3 DNA. A D gene is named only where the DNA matches it firmly. Clone sizes are given selectively: once, few, many, or a class where the clone is expanded.

d_gene: -
abundance: few
v_gene: TRBV19
j_gene: TRBJ2-5
CDR3aa: CASRRHGATQYF
CDR3nt: TGTGCCAGTAGGAGACACGGAGCGACCCAGTACTTC

d_gene: TRBD2
abundance: many
v_gene: TRBV4-1
j_gene: TRBJ2-1
CDR3aa: CASSQGLAGMKFF
CDR3nt: TGCGCCAGCAGCCAAGGTTTAGCGGGAATGAAGTTCTTC

d_gene: -
abundance: -
v_gene: TRBV20-1
j_gene: TRBJ2-3
CDR3aa: CSARDRSGTDTQYF
CDR3nt: TGCAGTGCTAGAGATCGTAGCGGCACAGATACGCAGTATTTT

d_gene: TRBD1
abundance: -
v_gene: TRBV29-1
j_gene: TRBJ2-2
CDR3aa: CSVEDSQGNDNGELFF
CDR3nt: TGCAGCGTTGAAGATTCACAGGGGAATGATAACGGGGAGCTGTTTTTT

d_gene: TRBD1
abundance: many
v_gene: TRBV13
j_gene: TRBJ1-1
CDR3aa: CASSETTGGEAFF
CDR3nt: TGTGCCAGCAGCGAGACGACAGGGGGTGAAGCTTTCTTT

d_gene: TRBD2
abundance: many
v_gene: TRBV9
j_gene: TRBJ2-2
CDR3aa: CASSTPSGPANTGELFF
CDR3nt: TGTGCCAGCAGCACACCTAGCGGACCCGCGAACACCGGGGAGCTGTTTTTT

d_gene: -
abundance: many
v_gene: TRBV7-8
j_gene: TRBJ2-1
CDR3aa: CASSLTSSYNEQFF
CDR3nt: TGTGCCAGCAGCTTAACCAGCTCCTACAATGAGCAGTTCTTC

d_gene: -
abundance: many
v_gene: TRBV7-9
j_gene: TRBJ1-4
CDR3aa: CASSLVTATNEKLFF
CDR3nt: TGTGCCAGCAGCTTAGTGACGGCAACTAATGAAAAACTGTTTTTT

d_gene: -
abundance: many
v_gene: TRBV19
j_gene: TRBJ1-1
CDR3aa: CASSTGLSNTEAFF
CDR3nt: TGTGCCAGTAGCACGGGACTCTCGAACACTGAAGCTTTCTTT

d_gene: -
abundance: many
v_gene: TRBV29-1
j_gene: TRBJ2-3
CDR3aa: CSVEIAGANTDTQYF
CDR3nt: TGCAGCGTTGAAATTGCGGGGGCGAACACAGATACGCAGTATTTT

d_gene: TRBD2
abundance: few
v_gene: TRBV19
j_gene: TRBJ2-1
CDR3aa: CAVTGGGYNEQFF
CDR3nt: TGTGCCGTTACGGGCGGGGGGTACAATGAGCAGTTCTTC

d_gene: TRBD1
abundance: many
v_gene: TRBV6-2/TRBV6-3
j_gene: TRBJ2-7
CDR3aa: CASTGQGGSYEQYF
CDR3nt: TGTGCCAGCACGGGACAGGGAGGCTCCTACGAGCAGTACTTC

d_gene: TRBD2
abundance: many
v_gene: TRBV14
j_gene: TRBJ2-7
CDR3aa: CASSQGSGRVYEQYF
CDR3nt: TGTGCCAGCAGCCAAGGGAGCGGGAGGGTCTACGAGCAGTACTTC

d_gene: -
abundance: many
v_gene: TRBV5-5
j_gene: TRBJ1-5
CDR3aa: CASSLYGFNQPQHF
CDR3nt: TGTGCCAGCAGCTTGTACGGGTTCAATCAGCCCCAGCATTTT

d_gene: -
abundance: many
v_gene: TRBV27
j_gene: TRBJ2-3
CDR3aa: CASSLLQGGTDTQYF
CDR3nt: TGTGCCAGCAGTTTATTACAGGGTGGCACAGATACGCAGTATTTT

d_gene: -
abundance: many
v_gene: TRBV20-1
j_gene: TRBJ2-7
CDR3aa: CSARHSVLYEQYF
CDR3nt: TGCAGTGCTAGGCATTCAGTCCTCTACGAGCAGTACTTC

d_gene: TRBD1
abundance: once
v_gene: TRBV5-1
j_gene: TRBJ2-7
CDR3aa: CASNSGTGFHEQCF
CDR3nt: TGCGCCAGCAATTCCGGGACAGGGTTCCACGAGCAGTGCTTC

d_gene: -
abundance: many
v_gene: TRBV4-1
j_gene: TRBJ1-5
CDR3aa: CASSQVTGSNQPQHF
CDR3nt: TGCGCCAGCAGCCAAGTCACAGGGAGCAATCAGCCCCAGCATTTT

d_gene: -
abundance: many
v_gene: TRBV7-9
j_gene: TRBJ1-1
CDR3aa: CASSLVMANEAFF
CDR3nt: TGTGCCAGCAGCTTAGTGATGGCAAATGAAGCTTTCTTT

d_gene: TRBD2
abundance: many
v_gene: TRBV9
j_gene: TRBJ2-3
CDR3aa: CASNAGGSDTQYF
CDR3nt: TGTGCCAGCAATGCGGGGGGGTCAGATACGCAGTATTTT